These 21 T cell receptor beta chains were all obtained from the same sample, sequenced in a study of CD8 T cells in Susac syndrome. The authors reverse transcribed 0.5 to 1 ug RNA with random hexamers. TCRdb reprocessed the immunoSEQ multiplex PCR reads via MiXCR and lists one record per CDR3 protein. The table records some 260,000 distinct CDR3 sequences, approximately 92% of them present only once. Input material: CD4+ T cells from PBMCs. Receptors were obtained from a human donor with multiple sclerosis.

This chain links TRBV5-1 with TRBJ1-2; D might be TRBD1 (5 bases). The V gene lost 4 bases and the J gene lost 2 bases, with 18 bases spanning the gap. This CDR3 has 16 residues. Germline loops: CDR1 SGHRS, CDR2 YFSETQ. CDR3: CASSPTPGLVNYGYTF. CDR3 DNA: TGCGCCAGCAGCCCCACACCGGGACTCGTAAACTATGGCTACACCTTC.

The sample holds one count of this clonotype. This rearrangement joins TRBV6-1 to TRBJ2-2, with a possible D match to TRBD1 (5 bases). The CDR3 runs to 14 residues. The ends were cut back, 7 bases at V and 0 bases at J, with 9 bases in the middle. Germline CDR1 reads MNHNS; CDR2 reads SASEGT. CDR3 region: CASNVRANTGELFF. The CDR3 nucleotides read TGTGCCAGCAATGTCAGGGCGAACACCGGGGAGCTGTTTTTT.

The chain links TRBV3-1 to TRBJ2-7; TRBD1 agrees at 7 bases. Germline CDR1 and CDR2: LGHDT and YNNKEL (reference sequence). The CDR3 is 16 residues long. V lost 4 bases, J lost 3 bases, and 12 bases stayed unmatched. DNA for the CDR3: TGTGCCAGCAGCCCCCATGGACGGGGACAGATCTACGAGCAGTACTTC. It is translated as CASSPHGRGQIYEQYF.

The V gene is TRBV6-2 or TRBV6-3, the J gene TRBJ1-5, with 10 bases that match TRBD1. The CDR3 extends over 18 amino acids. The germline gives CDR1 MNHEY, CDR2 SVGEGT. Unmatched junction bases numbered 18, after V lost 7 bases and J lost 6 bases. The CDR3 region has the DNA TGTGCCAGCACCCGTGACCCGGCCTGGACAGGGGGAATTCAGCCCCAGCATTTT. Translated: CASTRDPAWTGGIQPQHF.

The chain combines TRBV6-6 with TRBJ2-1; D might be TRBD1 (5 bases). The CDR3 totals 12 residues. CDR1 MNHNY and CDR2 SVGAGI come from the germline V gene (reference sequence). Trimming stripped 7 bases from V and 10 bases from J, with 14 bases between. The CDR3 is CASTYYQGEQFF. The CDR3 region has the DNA TGTGCCAGCACGTACTACCAGGGCGAGCAGTTCTTC.

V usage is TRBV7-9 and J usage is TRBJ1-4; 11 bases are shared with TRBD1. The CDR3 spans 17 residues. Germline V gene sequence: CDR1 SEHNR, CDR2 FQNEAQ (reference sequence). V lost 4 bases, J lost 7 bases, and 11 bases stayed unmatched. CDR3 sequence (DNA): TGTGCCAGCAGCTCCGGGACAGGGGGTCGGAGGGGTGAAAAACTGTTTTTT. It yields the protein CASSSGTGGRRGEKLFF.

The CDR3 is CASSLAEGQGQPQHF. The CDR3 nucleotides are TGCGCCAGCAGCCTGGCCGAGGGGCAGGGTCAGCCCCAGCATTTT. V usage is TRBV5-1 and J usage is TRBJ1-5; TRBD1 is a possible D gene (5 bases). The CDR3 sequence is 15 residues long. Per the germline V gene, CDR1 is SGHRS and CDR2 is YFSETQ. The V and J ends lost 4 bases and 6 bases respectively, with 17 bases between them.

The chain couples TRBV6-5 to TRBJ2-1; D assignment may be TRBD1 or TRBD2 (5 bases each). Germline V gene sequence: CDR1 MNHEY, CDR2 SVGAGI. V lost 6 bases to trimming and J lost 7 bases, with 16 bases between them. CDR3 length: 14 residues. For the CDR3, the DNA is TGTGCCAGCAGCCTAACAACGGGGCAGAATGAGCAGTTCTTC. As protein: CASSLTTGQNEQFF.

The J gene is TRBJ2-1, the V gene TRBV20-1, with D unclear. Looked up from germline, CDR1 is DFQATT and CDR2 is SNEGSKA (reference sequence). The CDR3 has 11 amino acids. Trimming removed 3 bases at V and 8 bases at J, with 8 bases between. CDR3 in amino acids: CSASREHEQFF. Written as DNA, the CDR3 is TGCAGTGCTAGTAGAGAGCATGAGCAGTTCTTC.

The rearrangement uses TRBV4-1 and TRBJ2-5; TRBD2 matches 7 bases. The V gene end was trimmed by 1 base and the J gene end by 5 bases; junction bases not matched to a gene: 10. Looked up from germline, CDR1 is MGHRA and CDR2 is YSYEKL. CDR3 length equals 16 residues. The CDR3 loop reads CASSQGDGTGGETQYF. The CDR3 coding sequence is TGCGCCAGCAGCCAAGGGGATGGTACCGGGGGGGAGACCCAGTACTTC.

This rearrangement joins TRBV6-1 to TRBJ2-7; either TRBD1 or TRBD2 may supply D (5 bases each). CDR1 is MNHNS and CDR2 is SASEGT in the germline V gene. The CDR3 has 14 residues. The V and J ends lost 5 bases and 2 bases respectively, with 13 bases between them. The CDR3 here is CASSTRDPTYEQYV. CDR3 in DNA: TGTGCCAGCAGTACCCGGGACCCTACCTACGAGCAGTACGTC.

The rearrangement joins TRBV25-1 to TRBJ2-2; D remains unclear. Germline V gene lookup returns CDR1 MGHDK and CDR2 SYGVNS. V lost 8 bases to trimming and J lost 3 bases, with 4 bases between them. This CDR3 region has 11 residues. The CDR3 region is CASGYTGELFF. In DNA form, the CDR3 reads TGTGCCAGCGGGTACACCGGGGAGCTGTTTTTT. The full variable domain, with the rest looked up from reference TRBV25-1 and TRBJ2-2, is EADIYQTPRYLVIGTGKKITLECSQTMGHDKMYWYQQDPGMELHLIHYSYGVNSTEKGDLSSESTVSRIRTEHFPLTLESARPSHTSQYLCASGYTGELFFGEGSRLTVL.

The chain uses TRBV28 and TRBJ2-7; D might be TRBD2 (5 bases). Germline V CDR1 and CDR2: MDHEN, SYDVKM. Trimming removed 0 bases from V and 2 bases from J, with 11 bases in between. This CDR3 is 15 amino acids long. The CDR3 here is CASSLWSPGTYEQYF. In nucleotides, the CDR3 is TGTGCCAGCAGTTTATGGTCCCCGGGGACCTACGAGCAGTACTTC.

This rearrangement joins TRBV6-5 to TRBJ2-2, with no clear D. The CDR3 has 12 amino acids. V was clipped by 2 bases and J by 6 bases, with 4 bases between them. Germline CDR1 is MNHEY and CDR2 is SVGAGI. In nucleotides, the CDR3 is TGTGCCAGCAGTTACATATCCGGGGAGCTGTTTTTT. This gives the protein CASSYISGELFF.

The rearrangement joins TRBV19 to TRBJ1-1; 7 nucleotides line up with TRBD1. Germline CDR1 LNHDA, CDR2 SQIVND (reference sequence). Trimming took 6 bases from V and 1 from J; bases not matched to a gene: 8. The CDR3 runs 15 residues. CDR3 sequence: CASREDDRANTEAFF. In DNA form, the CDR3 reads TGTGCCAGTAGAGAAGACGACAGGGCGAACACTGAAGCTTTCTTT.

The DNA of the CDR3 is TGTGCCTGGAATCCCCTTCGCGGGGGGGAGACCCAGTACTTC. Residues: CAWNPLRGGETQYF. This sequence joins TRBV30 and TRBJ2-5; 8 nucleotides agree with TRBD2. Per germline, CDR1 GTSNPN and CDR2 SVGIG (reference sequence). The CDR3 is 14 residues long. The junction had 9 bases not matched to a gene; V was cut back by 4 bases and J by 5 bases. Drawing the rest from reference TRBV30 and TRBJ2-5, the complete variable domain is SQTIHQWPATLVQPVGSPLSLECTVEGTSNPNLYWYRQAAGRGLQLLFYSVGIGQISSEVPQNLSASRPQDRQFILSSKKLLLSDSGFYLCAWNPLRGGETQYFGPGTRLLVL.

CDR3 in amino acids: CASSHPGGQGASGYTF. The CDR3 DNA sequence: TGCGCCAGCAGCCACCCGGGTGGACAGGGCGCTTCTGGCTACACCTTC. The chain employs TRBV4-1 and TRBJ1-2; 8 bases match TRBD1. The CDR3 contains 16 residues. Germline trimming cut 3 bases from V and 7 bases from J; bases unmatched to any gene: 13. The germline CDR1 and CDR2 sequences are MGHRA and YSYEKL.

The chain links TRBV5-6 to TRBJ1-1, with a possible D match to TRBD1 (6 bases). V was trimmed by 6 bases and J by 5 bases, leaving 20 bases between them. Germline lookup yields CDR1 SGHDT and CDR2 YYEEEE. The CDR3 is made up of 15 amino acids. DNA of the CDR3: TGTGCCAGCACCCCTTGGGGGGGGCTGAGGACTGAAGCTTTCTTT. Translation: CASTPWGGLRTEAFF.

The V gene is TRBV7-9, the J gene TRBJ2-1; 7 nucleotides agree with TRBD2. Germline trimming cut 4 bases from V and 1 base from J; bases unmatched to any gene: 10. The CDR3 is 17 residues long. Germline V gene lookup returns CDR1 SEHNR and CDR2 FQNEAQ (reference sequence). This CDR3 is CASSSPRREGSYNEQFF. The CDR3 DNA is TGTGCCAGCAGCTCCCCTAGGAGGGAGGGATCCTACAATGAGCAGTTCTTC.

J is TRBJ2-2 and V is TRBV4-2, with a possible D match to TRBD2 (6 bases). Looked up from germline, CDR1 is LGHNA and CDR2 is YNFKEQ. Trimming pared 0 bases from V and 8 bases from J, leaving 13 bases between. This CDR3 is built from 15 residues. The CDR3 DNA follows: TGTGCCAGCAGCCAAGACAGCGGGTCCCATGGGGAGCTGTTTTTT. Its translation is CASSQDSGSHGELFF.

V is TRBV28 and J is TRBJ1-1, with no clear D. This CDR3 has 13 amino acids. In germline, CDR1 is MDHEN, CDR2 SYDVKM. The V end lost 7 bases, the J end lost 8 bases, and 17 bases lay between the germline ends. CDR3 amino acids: CASTVTSPKEAFF. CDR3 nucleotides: TGTGCCAGCACCGTCACAAGTCCTAAAGAAGCTTTCTTT. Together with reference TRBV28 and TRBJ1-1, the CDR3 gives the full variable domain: DVKVTQSSRYLVKRTGEKVFLECVQDMDHENMFWYRQDPGLGLRLIYFSYDVKMKEKGDIPEGYSVSREKKERFSLILESASTNQTSMYLCASTVTSPKEAFFGQGTRLTVV.